The entry below describes one TCR beta chain. As yet, its antigen is unknown. This specimen belongs to a study of beta chain features in type 1 diabetes. Of the isolated RNA, all was reverse transcribed, and so the sequenced material was expressed TCRB transcripts. An average of around 3.5 million reads was obtained for naive, central memory and regulatory T cell samples. TCRdb keeps only in-frame clones here, not all; method: immunoSEQ multiplex PCR. The sample holds around 690,000 clones; around 12% are singletons and the top ten take more than 0.1%. Germline V gives CDR1 SGHNT, CDR2 YENEEA. The CDR3 extends over 17 amino acids. V was trimmed by 1 base and J by 5 bases, leaving 18 bases between them. Study-wide points: There was a moderate but significant shortening of TCRB CDR3s in all four CD4+ subsets of Type 1 diabetes patients.

The rearrangement joins TRBV11-3 to TRBJ2-1, with D tentatively TRBD2 (5 bases). Specimen: naive CD4+ T cells from blood. The TCR comes from a man younger than 40 with type 1 diabetes. CDR3 sequence reads: CASSLGDFSVRDNEQFF. The CDR3 nucleotides are TGTGCCAGCAGCTTAGGAGACTTTAGCGTGAGAGACAATGAGCAGTTCTTC.